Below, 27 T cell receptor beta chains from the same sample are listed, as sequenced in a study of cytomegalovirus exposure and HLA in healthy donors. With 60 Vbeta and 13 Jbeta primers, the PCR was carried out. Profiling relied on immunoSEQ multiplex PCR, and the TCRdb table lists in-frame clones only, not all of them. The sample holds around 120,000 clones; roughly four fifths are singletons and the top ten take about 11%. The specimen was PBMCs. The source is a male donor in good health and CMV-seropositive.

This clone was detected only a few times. The CDR3, as DNA: TGCGCCAGCAGCCCCCCCCGGTCCATGAGGACCCAGTACTTC. Translating it yields CASSPPRSMRTQYF. The chain links TRBV4-1 to TRBJ2-5; D ambiguous. Per germline, CDR1 MGHRA and CDR2 YSYEKL. There are 14 residues in the CDR3. V gave up 4 bases and J gave up 7 bases, with 16 bases separating them.

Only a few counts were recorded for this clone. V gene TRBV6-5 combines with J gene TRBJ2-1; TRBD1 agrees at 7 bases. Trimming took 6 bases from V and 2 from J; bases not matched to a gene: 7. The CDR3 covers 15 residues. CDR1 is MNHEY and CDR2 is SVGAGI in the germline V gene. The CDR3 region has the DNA TGTGCCAGCAGAAAGGCCGGGACAGCCTACAATGAGCAGTTCTTC. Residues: CASRKAGTAYNEQFF.

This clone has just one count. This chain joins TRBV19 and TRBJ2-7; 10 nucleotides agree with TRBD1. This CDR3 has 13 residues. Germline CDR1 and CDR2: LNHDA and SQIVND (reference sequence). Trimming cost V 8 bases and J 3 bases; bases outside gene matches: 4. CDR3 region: CASGGQGVYEQYF. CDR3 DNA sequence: TGTGCCAGTGGCGGACAGGGGGTCTACGAGCAGTACTTC.

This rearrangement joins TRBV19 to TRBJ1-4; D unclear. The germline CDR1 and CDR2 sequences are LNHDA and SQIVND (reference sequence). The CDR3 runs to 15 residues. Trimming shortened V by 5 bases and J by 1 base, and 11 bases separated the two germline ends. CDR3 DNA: TGTGCCAGTAGTCGACTCGTCGGAACTAATGAAAAACTGTTTTTT. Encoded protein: CASSRLVGTNEKLFF. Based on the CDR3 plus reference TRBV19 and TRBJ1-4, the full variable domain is DGGITQSPKYLFRKEGQNVTLSCEQNLNHDAMYWYRQDPGQGLRLIYYSQIVNDFQKGDIAEGYSVSREKKESFPLTVTSAQKNPTAFYLCASSRLVGTNEKLFFGSGTQLSVL.

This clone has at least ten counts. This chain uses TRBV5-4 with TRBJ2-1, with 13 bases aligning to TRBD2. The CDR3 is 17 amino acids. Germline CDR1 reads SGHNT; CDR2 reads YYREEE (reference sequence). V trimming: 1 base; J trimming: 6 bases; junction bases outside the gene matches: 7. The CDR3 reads CASSLTRLAGGLNEQFF. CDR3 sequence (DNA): TGTGCCAGCAGCTTGACCCGACTAGCGGGAGGTCTCAATGAGCAGTTCTTC.

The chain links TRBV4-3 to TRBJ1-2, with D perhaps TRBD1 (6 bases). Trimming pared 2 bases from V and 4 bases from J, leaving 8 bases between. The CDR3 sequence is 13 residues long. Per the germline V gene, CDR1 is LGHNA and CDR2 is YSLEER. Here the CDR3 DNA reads TGCGCCAGCAGCCAACGGGACACCTATGGCTACACCTTC. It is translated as CASSQRDTYGYTF.

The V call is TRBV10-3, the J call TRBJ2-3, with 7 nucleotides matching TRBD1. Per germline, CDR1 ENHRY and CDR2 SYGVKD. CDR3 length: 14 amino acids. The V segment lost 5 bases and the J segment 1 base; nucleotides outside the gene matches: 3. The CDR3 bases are TGTGCCATCAGTAGGACAGGAGGCACAGATACGCAGTATTTT. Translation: CAISRTGGTDTQYF.

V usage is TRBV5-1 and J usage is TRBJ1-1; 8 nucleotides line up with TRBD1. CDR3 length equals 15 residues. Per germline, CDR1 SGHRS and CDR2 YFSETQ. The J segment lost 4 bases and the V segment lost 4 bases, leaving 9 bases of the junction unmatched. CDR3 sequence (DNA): TGCGCCAGCAGCCCTACAGGGGGAGTGGTCACTGAAGCTTTCTTT. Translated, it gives CASSPTGGVVTEAFF. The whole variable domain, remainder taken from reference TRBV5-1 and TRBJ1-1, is KAGVTQTPRYLIKTRGQQVTLSCSPISGHRSVSWYQQTPGQGLQFLFEYFSETQRNKGNFPGRFSGRQFSNSRSEMNVSTLELGDSALYLCASSPTGGVVTEAFFGQGTRLTVV.

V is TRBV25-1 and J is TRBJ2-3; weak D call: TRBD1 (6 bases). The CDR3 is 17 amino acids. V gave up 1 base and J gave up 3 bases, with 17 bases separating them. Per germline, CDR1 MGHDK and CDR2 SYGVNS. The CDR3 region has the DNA TGTGCCAGCAGTGAATTAGTGGCAGGGGTGGAGACAGATACGCAGTATTTT. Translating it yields CASSELVAGVETDTQYF.

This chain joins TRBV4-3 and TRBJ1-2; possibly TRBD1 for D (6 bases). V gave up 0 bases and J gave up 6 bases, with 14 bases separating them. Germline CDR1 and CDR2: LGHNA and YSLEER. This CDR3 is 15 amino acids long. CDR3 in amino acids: CASSQDGGGLDGYTF. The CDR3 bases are TGCGCCAGCAGCCAAGATGGGGGGGGCTTGGATGGCTACACCTTC.

CDR3: CASSLVYEQYF. Written as DNA, the CDR3 is TGTGCCAGCAGCCTCGTCTACGAGCAGTACTTC. The genes are TRBV13 and TRBJ2-7; D is undetermined. V lost 5 bases and J 3 bases, leaving 5 bases between the germline ends. Germline lookup yields CDR1 PRHDT and CDR2 FYEKMQ (reference sequence). The CDR3 length is 11 residues.

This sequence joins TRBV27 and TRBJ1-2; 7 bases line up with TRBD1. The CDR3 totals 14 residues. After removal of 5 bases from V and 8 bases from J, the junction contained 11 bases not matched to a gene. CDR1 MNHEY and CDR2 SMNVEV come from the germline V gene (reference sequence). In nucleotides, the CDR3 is TGTGCCAGCAGTCCAGGTGACAGGGTGAGAGGCTACACCTTC. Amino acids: CASSPGDRVRGYTF.

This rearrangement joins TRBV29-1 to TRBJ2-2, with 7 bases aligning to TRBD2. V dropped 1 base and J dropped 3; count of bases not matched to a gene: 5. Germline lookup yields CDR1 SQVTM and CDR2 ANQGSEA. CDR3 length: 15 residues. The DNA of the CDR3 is TGCAGCGTTGAAGTGGGGAGGGGCGACACCGGGGAGCTGTTTTTT. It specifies CSVEVGRGDTGELFF.

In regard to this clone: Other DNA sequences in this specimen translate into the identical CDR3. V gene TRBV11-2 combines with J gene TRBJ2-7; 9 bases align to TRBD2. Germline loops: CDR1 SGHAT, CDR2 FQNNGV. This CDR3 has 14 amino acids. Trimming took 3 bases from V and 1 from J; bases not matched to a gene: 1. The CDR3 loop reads CASSLGLASYEQYF. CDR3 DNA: TGTGCCAGCAGCTTGGGACTAGCTTCCTACGAGCAGTACTTC.

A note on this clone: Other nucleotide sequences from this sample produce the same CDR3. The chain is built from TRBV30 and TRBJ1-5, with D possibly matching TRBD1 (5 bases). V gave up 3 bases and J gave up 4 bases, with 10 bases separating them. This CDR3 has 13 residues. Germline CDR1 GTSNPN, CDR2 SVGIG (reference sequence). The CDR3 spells CAWSGGENQPQHF. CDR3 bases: TGTGCCTGGAGCGGGGGGGAAAATCAGCCCCAGCATTTT.

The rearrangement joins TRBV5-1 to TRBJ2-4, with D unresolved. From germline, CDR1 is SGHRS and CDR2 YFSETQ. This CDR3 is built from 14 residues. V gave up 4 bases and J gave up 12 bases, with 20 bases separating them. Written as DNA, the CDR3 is TGCGCCAGCAGCCCAAACCTAGATTCAAGGAGTCAGTACTTC. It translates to CASSPNLDSRSQYF.

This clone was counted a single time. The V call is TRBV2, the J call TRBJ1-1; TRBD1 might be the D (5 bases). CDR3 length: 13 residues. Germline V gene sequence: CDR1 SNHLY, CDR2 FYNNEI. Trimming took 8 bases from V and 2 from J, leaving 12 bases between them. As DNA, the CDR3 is TGTGCCAGCGGGGGGAGGGTTAACACTGAAGCTTTCTTT. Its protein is CASGGRVNTEAFF.

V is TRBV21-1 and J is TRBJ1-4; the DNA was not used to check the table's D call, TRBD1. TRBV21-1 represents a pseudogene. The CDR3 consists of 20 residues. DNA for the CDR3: TGTGCCAGCAGCAAATTCCCGTGGCAGCCAGGGTCCCGAAGCCTCAAAAAACTGTTTTTT. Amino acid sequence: CASSKFPWQPGSRSLKKLFF.

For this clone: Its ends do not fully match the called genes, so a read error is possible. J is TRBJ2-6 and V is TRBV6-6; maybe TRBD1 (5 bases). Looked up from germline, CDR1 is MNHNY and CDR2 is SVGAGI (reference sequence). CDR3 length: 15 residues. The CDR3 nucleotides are TGTGCCAGCAGTTATCGAACCTCTGGGGCCAACGGCCTGACTTTC. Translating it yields CASSYRTSGANGLTF.

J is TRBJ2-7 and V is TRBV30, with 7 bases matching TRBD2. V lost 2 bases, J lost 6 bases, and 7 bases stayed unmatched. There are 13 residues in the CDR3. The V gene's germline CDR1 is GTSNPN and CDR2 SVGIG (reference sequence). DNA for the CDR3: TGTGCCTGGAGTCTCGGACTAGGGGCCGAGCAGTACTTC. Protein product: CAWSLGLGAEQYF.

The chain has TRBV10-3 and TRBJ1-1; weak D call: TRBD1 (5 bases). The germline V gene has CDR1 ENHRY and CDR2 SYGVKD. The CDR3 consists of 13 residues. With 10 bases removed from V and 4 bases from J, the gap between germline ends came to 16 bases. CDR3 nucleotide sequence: TGTGCCACTACGACCCTTGGGGCCACTGAAGCTTTCTTT. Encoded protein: CATTTLGATEAFF.

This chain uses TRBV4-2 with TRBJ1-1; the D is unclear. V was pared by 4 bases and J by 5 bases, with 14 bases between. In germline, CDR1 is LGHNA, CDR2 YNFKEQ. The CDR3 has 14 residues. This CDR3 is CASSPPRAGTEAFF. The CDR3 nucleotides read TGTGCCAGCAGCCCCCCACGGGCGGGAACTGAAGCTTTCTTT.

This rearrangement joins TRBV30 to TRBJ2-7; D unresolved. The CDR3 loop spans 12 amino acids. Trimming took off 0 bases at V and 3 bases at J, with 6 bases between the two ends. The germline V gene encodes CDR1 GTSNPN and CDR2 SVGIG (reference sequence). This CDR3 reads CAWSVRIYEQYF. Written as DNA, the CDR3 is TGTGCCTGGAGTGTGAGGATCTACGAGCAGTACTTC.

The CDR3 nucleotides read TGTGCCAGCAGCTCCGGGGGGGTAGGCATTCAGTACTTC. Residues: CASSSGGVGIQYF. The J gene is TRBJ2-4, the V gene TRBV5-4, with 8 nucleotides matching TRBD2. Trimming cost V 3 bases and J 9 bases; bases outside gene matches: 5. The CDR3 length is 13 residues. Germline V lookup: CDR1 SGHNT, CDR2 YYREEE (reference sequence).

CDR3 amino acids: CSASTGGGYTF. CDR3 coding DNA: TGCAGTGCGTCGACAGGGGGTGGCTACACCTTC. The chain carries TRBV20-1 and TRBJ1-2, with 9 bases aligning to TRBD1. The CDR3 length is 11 residues. Germline CDR1 DFQATT, CDR2 SNEGSKA (reference sequence). V trimming: 6 bases; J trimming: 7 bases; junction bases outside the gene matches: 3.

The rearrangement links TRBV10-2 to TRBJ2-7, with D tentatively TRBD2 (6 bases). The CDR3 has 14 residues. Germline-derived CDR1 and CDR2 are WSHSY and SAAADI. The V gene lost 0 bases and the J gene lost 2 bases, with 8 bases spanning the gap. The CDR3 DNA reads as TGCGCCAGCAGTGAGTCCGGAGGGCCCTACGAGCAGTACTTC. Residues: CASSESGGPYEQYF.

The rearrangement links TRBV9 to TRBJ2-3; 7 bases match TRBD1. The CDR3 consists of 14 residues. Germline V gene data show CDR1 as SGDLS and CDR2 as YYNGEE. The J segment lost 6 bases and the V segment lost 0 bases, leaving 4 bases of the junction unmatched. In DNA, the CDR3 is TGTGCCAGCAGCGTAGAGGGGGCGGCGGATACGCAGTATTTT. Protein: CASSVEGAADTQYF.